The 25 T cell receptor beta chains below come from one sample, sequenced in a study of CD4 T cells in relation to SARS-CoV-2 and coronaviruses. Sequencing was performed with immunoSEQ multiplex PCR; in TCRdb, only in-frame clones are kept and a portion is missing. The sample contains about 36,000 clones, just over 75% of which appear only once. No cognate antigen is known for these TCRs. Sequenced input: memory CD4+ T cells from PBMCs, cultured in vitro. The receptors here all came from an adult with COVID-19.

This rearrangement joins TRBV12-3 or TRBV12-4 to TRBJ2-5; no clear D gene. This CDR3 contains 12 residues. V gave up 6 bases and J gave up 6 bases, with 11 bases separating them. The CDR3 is CASSPKGQTQYF. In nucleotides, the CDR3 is TGTGCCAGCAGCCCGAAGGGCCAGACCCAGTACTTC.

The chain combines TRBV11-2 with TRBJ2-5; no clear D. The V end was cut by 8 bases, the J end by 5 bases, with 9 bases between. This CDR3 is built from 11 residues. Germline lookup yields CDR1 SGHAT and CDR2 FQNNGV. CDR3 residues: CASGRLETQYF. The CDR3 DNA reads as TGTGCCAGCGGCCGGTTGGAGACCCAGTACTTC.

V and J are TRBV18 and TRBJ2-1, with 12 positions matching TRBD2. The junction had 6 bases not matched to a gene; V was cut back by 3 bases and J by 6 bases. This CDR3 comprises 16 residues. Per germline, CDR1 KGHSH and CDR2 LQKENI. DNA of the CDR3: TGTGCCAGCTCACCTACTAGGGGACTAGCGGGCAATGAGCAGTTCTTC. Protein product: CASSPTRGLAGNEQFF. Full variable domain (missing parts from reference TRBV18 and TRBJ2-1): NAGVMQNPRHLVRRRGQEARLRCSPMKGHSHVYWYRQLPEEGLKFMVYLQKENIIDESGMPKERFSAEFPKEGPSILRIQQVVRGDSAAYFCASSPTRGLAGNEQFFGPGTRLTVL.

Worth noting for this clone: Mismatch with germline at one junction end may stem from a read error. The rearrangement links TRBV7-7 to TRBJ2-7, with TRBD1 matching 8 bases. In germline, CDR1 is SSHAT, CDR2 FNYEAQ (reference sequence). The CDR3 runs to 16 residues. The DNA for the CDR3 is TGTGCTAGCAGCTTAGGCCAGGGGGCCCAGTTGAACGAGCAGTACTTC. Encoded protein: CASSLGQGAQLNEQYF.

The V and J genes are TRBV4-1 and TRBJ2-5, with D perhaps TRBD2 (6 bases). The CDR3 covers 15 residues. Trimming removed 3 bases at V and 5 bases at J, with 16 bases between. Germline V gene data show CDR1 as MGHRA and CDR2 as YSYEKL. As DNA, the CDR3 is TGCGCCAGCAGCCAGGGCGGGACGCGCCGGGAGACCCAGTACTTC. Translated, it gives CASSQGGTRRETQYF.

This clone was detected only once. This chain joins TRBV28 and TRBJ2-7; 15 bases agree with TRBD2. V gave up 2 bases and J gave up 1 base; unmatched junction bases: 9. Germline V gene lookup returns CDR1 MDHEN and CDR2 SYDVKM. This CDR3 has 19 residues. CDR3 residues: CASSLGLAGGFFGSYEQYF. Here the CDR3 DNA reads TGTGCCAGCAGTTTAGGACTAGCGGGAGGGTTTTTTGGGTCCTACGAGCAGTACTTC. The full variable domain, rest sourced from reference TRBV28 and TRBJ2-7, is DVKVTQSSRYLVKRTGEKVFLECVQDMDHENMFWYRQDPGLGLRLIYFSYDVKMKEKGDIPEGYSVSREKKERFSLILESASTNQTSMYLCASSLGLAGGFFGSYEQYFGPGTRLTVT.

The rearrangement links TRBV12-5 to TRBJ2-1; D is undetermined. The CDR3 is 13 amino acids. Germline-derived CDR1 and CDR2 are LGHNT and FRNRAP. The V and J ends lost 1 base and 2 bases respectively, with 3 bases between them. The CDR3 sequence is CASGLGTYNEQFF. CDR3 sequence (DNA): TGTGCTAGTGGTTTGGGAACCTACAATGAGCAGTTCTTC.

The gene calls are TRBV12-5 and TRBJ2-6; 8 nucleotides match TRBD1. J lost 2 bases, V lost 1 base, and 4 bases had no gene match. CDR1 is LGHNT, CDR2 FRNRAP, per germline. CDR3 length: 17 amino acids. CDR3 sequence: CASGLDRTGTGANVLTF. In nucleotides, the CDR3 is TGTGCTAGTGGTTTGGATCGGACAGGGACTGGGGCCAACGTCCTGACTTTC.

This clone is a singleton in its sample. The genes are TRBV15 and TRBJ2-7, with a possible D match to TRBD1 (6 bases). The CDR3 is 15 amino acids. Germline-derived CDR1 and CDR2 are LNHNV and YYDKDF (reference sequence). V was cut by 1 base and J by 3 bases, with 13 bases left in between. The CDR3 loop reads CATSRAGAADYEQYF. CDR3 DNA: TGTGCCACCAGCAGAGCAGGGGCGGCTGACTACGAGCAGTACTTC.

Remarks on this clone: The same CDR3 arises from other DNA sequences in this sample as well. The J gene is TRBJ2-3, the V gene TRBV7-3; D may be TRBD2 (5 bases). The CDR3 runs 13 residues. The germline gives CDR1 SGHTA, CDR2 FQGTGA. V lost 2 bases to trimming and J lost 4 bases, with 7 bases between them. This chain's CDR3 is CASSLEGADTQYF. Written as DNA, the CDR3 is TGTGCCAGCAGCTTAGAGGGCGCAGATACGCAGTATTTT.

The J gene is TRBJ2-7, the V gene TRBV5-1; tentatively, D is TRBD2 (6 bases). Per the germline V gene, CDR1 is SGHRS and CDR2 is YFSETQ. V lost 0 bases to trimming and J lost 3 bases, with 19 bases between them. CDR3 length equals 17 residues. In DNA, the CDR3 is TGCGCCAGCAGCTTGGGACGAACTAGCACCCGGAACTACGAGCAGTACTTC. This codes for CASSLGRTSTRNYEQYF.

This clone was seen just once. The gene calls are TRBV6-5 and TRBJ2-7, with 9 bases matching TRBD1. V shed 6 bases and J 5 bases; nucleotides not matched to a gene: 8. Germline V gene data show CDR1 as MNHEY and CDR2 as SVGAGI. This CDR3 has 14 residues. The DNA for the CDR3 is TGTGCCAGCAGCCGCCGGGACAGGGCCAACGAGCAGTACTTC. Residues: CASSRRDRANEQYF.

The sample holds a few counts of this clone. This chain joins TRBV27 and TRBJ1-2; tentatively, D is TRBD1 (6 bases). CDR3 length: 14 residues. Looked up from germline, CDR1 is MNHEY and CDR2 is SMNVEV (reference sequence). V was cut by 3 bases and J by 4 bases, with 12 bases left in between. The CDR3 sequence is CASSFSRGSYGYTF. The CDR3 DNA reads TGTGCCAGCAGTTTCTCAAGGGGGAGCTATGGCTACACCTTC.

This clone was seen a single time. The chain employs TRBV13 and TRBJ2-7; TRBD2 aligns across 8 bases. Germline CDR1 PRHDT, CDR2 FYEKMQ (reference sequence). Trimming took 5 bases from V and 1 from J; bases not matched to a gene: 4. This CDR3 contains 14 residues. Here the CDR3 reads CASSGRGGSYEQYF. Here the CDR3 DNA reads TGTGCCAGCAGCGGCCGGGGGGGTTCCTACGAGCAGTACTTC.

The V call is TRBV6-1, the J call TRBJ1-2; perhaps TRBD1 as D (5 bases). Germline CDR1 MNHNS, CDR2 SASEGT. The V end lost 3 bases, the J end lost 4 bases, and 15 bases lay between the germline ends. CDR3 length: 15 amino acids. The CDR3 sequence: CASSEAWGRSYGYTF. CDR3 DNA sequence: TGTGCCAGCAGTGAGGCTTGGGGACGATCCTATGGCTACACCTTC.

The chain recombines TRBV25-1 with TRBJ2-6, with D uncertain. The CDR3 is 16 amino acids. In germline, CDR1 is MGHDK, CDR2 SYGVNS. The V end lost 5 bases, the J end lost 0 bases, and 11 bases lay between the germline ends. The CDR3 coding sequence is TGTGCCAGCAGTCCAAAAATCAACTCTGGGGCCAACGTCCTGACTTTC. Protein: CASSPKINSGANVLTF.

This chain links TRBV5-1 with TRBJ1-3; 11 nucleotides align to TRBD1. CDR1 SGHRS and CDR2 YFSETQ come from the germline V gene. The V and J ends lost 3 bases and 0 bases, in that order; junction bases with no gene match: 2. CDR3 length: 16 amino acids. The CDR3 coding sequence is TGCGCCAGCAGCTGGACAGGGGGCCACTCTGGAAACACCATATATTTT. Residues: CASSWTGGHSGNTIYF.

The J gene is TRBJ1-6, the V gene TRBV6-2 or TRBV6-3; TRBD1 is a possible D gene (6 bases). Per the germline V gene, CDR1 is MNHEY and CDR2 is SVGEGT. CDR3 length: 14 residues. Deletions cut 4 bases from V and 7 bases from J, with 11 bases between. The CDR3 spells CASSWGQKNSPLHF. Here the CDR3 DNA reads TGTGCCAGCAGTTGGGGGCAGAAGAATTCACCCCTCCACTTT.

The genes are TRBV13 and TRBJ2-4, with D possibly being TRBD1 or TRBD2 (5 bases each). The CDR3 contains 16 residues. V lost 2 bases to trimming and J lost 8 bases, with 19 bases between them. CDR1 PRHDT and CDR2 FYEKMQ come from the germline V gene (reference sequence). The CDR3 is CASSLSVGTTDDIQYF. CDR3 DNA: TGTGCCAGCAGCTTAAGTGTTGGGACGACTGACGACATTCAGTACTTC.

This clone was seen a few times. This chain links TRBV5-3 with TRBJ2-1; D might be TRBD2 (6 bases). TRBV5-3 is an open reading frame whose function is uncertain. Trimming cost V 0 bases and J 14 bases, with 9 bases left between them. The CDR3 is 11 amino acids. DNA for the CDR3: TGTGCCAGAAGCTTGGGCGGGAAAGAGTTCTTC. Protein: CARSLGGKEFF.

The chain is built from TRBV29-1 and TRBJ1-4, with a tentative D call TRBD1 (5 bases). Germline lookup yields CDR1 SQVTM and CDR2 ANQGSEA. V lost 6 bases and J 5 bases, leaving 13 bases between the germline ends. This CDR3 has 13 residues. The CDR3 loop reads CSVVVGGNEKLFF. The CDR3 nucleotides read TGCAGCGTCGTCGTTGGGGGAAATGAAAAACTGTTTTTT. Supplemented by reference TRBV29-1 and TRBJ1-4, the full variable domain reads SAVISQKPSRDICQRGTSLTIQCQVDSQVTMMFWYRQQPGQSLTLIATANQGSEATYESGFVIDKFPISRPNLTFSTLTVSNMSPEDSSIYLCSVVVGGNEKLFFGSGTQLSVL.

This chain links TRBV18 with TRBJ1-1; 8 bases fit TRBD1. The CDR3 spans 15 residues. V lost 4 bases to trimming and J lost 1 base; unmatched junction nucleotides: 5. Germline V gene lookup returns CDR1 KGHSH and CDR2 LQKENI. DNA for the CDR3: TGTGCCAGCTCACTGACGACAGGGGCGAACACTGAAGCTTTCTTT. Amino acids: CASSLTTGANTEAFF.

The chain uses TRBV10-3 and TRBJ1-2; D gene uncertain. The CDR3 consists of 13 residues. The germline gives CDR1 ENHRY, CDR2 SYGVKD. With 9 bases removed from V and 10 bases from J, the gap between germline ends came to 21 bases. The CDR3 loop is CAILRGRGEVYTF. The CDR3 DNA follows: TGTGCCATACTCAGAGGTCGTGGGGAGGTCTACACCTTC.

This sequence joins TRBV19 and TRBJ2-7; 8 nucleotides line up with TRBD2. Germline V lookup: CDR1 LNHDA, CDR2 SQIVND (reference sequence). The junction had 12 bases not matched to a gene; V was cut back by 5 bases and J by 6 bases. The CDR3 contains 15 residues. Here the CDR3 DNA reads TGTGCCAGTAGTCTCGCCGGGACTAGGTATGGCGAGCAGTACTTC. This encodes CASSLAGTRYGEQYF.

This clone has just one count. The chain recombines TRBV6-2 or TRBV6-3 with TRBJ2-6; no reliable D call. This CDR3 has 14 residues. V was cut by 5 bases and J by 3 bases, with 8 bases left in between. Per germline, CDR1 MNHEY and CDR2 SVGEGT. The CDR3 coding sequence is TGTGCCAGCAGTAGTCAGATTGGGGCCAACGTCCTGACTTTC. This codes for CASSSQIGANVLTF.